This T cell receptor (beta chain) was observed in a study of post-analysis software for immune sequencing data. Study summary: There were relapsing-remitting, secondary progressive and progressive-relapsing multiple sclerosis among the disease courses included. Study-level findings and limits: Batch-mates among the samples co-clustered strongly by F measure. Four to six TRBV segments were more frequent in patients than controls; TRBV5-6, TRBV5-1 and TRBV20-1 belonged to this group. Controls significantly exceeded multiple sclerosis patients in normalized Chao1 diversity.

This clonotype was observed a few times. What it binds is unknown. The CDR3 contains 14 residues. The V gene lost 10 bases and the J gene lost 1 base, with 14 bases spanning the gap. Germline lookup yields CDR1 MNHNY and CDR2 SVGAGI (reference sequence). Unique molecular identifiers were built into the TCR beta cDNA libraries. A single record per CDR3 protein comes from TCRdb applying MiXCR to the PCR reads. Among 750,000 to 950,000 distinct CDR3 sequences listed, roughly half were seen once. The sequencing sample was made of blood. The chain couples TRBV6-6 to TRBJ2-1, with D possibly TRBD2 on 5 matching bases. This TCR came from a girl under 18 with multiple sclerosis. CDR3 nucleotide sequence: TGTGCCACCAAGACGGGCGGGTCCTACAATGAGCAGTTCTTC. Amino acid sequence: CATKTGGSYNEQFF.